These T cell receptor beta chains were read from a single sample in a study of glioma-infiltrating T cells after dendritic cell vaccination. Data came from immunoSEQ multiplex PCR; TCRdb stores just in-frame clones and leaves some out. In the table there are roughly 51,000 clones, 65% to 90% of which are singletons. Sequencing was performed on blood, taken before dendritic cell vaccination. These receptors were taken from a human donor with glioblastoma. Each CDR3 is given with its conserved first and last residue. The order of the fields is V gene, clone size, J gene, D gene, CDR3 DNA, CDR3 protein. A D gene is named only where the DNA matches it firmly. Expanded clones are given a class, and other clones once, few, many or no size at all.

v_call: TRBV15
clone_size: NA
j_call: TRBJ2-1
d_call: TRBD2
cdr3_nt: TGTGCCACCAGCAGGGTCGGACTAGCGTCCCACTACAATGAGCAGTTCTTC
cdr3_aa: CATSRVGLASHYNEQFF

v_call: TRBV9
clone_size: NA
j_call: TRBJ2-3
d_call: TRBD2
cdr3_nt: TGTGCCAGCAGCGTAGCAGCGGGAGTAAGGACAGATACGCAGTATTTT
cdr3_aa: CASSVAAGVRTDTQYF

v_call: TRBV4-3
clone_size: NA
j_call: TRBJ2-5
d_call: TRBD2
cdr3_nt: TGCGCCAGCAGCCGACGACCTTCGGGGGGGGAGACCCAGTACTTC
cdr3_aa: CASSRRPSGGETQYF

v_call: TRBV6-6
clone_size: NA
j_call: TRBJ2-5
d_call: TRBD1
cdr3_nt: TGTGCCAGCAGTCTCACCGGACAGGGTCCAGAGACCCAGTACTTC
cdr3_aa: CASSLTGQGPETQYF

v_call: TRBV2
clone_size: NA
j_call: TRBJ1-5
d_call: TRBD1
cdr3_nt: TGTGCCAGCAGTGGCAACAGGGGGGATCAGCCCCAGCATTTT
cdr3_aa: CASSGNRGDQPQHF

v_call: TRBV10-2
clone_size: NA
j_call: TRBJ1-3
d_call: NA
cdr3_nt: TGCGCCAGCAGTGAGACAGGCTCTGGAAACACCATATATTTT
cdr3_aa: CASSETGSGNTIYF

v_call: TRBV30
clone_size: NA
j_call: TRBJ2-7
d_call: TRBD1
cdr3_nt: TGTGCCTGGAGACGTCGGGACAGGGGATTGTACGAGCAGTACTTC
cdr3_aa: CAWRRRDRGLYEQYF

v_call: TRBV18
clone_size: NA
j_call: TRBJ2-7
d_call: NA
cdr3_nt: TGTGCCAGCTCACCACAACGGGACTCCCCTACGCGGCAGTACTTC
cdr3_aa: CASSPQRDSPTRQYF

v_call: TRBV6-5
clone_size: NA
j_call: TRBJ2-7
d_call: TRBD1
cdr3_nt: TGTGCCAGCAGTTCCCCCGGGACAGGGCCACACTACGAGCAGTACTTC
cdr3_aa: CASSSPGTGPHYEQYF

v_call: TRBV5-1
clone_size: once
j_call: TRBJ2-3
d_call: TRBD1
cdr3_nt: TGCGCCAGCAGCCAGGGACAGGGCGCAGATACGCAGTATTTT
cdr3_aa: CASSQGQGADTQYF

v_call: TRBV2
clone_size: NA
j_call: TRBJ2-2
d_call: TRBD1
cdr3_nt: TGTGCCAGCTACCCGCAGGGGGTAATGACCGGGGAGCTGTTTTTT
cdr3_aa: CASYPQGVMTGELFF

v_call: TRBV10-3
clone_size: once
j_call: TRBJ1-1
d_call: TRBD1
cdr3_nt: TGTGCCACTGGAAGGGACAGCGACACTGAAGCTTTCTTT
cdr3_aa: CATGRDSDTEAFF

v_call: TRBV6-1
clone_size: few
j_call: TRBJ1-4
d_call: TRBD1
cdr3_nt: TGTGCCAGCAGTACAGGGGTTTTTAATGAAAAACTGTTTTTT
cdr3_aa: CASSTGVFNEKLFF

v_call: TRBV29-1
clone_size: NA
j_call: TRBJ2-6
d_call: TRBD2
cdr3_nt: TGCAGCGTTGCCGGGGGGGTTTCTGGGGCCAACGTCCTGACTTTC
cdr3_aa: CSVAGGVSGANVLTF

v_call: TRBV2
clone_size: NA
j_call: TRBJ2-7
d_call: TRBD2
cdr3_nt: TGTGCCAGCGCCCCCGGGGCGGGGGGGCCCCACGAGCAGTACTTC
cdr3_aa: CASAPGAGGPHEQYF

v_call: TRBV5-8
clone_size: NA
j_call: TRBJ1-2
d_call: TRBD1
cdr3_nt: TGTGCCAGCAGCGTCAGGGGGCCGACGGTGTACACCTTC
cdr3_aa: CASSVRGPTVYTF

v_call: TRBV14
clone_size: once
j_call: TRBJ2-2
d_call: TRBD1
cdr3_nt: TGTGCCAGCAGCCAAAGCCCGGGACAGGGTACCGGGGAGCTGTTTTTT
cdr3_aa: CASSQSPGQGTGELFF

v_call: TRBV7-2
clone_size: NA
j_call: TRBJ2-3
d_call: TRBD2
cdr3_nt: TGTGCCAGCAGCCAACGCCGACTAGCGGGAGGGGGGGGAGATACGCAGTATTTT
cdr3_aa: CASSQRRLAGGGGDTQYF

v_call: TRBV12-5
clone_size: NA
j_call: TRBJ2-6
d_call: TRBD1
cdr3_nt: TGTGCTAGTGGTCCACCGACAGGGGGAGCCTATTCTGGGGCCAACGTCCTGACTTTC
cdr3_aa: CASGPPTGGAYSGANVLTF

v_call: TRBV19
clone_size: NA
j_call: TRBJ1-2
d_call: TRBD1
cdr3_nt: TGTGCCAGTAGTACGGGACAGGACGGTGGGTACACCTTC
cdr3_aa: CASSTGQDGGYTF

v_call: TRBV29-1
clone_size: NA
j_call: TRBJ2-7
d_call: NA
cdr3_nt: TGCAGCGTTGGGGAGAATCTCGAGCAGTACTTC
cdr3_aa: CSVGENLEQYF

v_call: TRBV19
clone_size: NA
j_call: TRBJ2-1
d_call: TRBD1
cdr3_nt: TGTGCCAGTAGTACACCTACCGTGACAGGGCGAGGCGGGCAGTTCTTC
cdr3_aa: CASSTPTVTGRGGQFF

v_call: TRBV30
clone_size: NA
j_call: TRBJ2-2
d_call: NA
cdr3_nt: TGTGCCTGGAGTTTACCCGGGACTTTATTCGGGGAGCTGTTTTTT
cdr3_aa: CAWSLPGTLFGELFF

v_call: TRBV4-1
clone_size: once
j_call: TRBJ1-1
d_call: NA
cdr3_nt: TGCGCCAGCAGCCAAGATAGGAGGGTGAACACTGAAGCTTTCTTT
cdr3_aa: CASSQDRRVNTEAFF

v_call: TRBV2
clone_size: NA
j_call: TRBJ2-1
d_call: NA
cdr3_nt: TGTGCCAGCAGTGGCCAGAACAATGAGCAGTTCTTC
cdr3_aa: CASSGQNNEQFF

v_call: TRBV9
clone_size: NA
j_call: TRBJ2-7
d_call: NA
cdr3_nt: TGTGCCAGCAGCGCTACCAACTACGAGCAGTACTTC
cdr3_aa: CASSATNYEQYF

v_call: TRBV11-3
clone_size: NA
j_call: TRBJ2-1
d_call: NA
cdr3_nt: TGTGCCAGCAGGAATCGTGAGAAGAGCAATGAGCAGTTCTTC
cdr3_aa: CASRNREKSNEQFF

v_call: TRBV6-1
clone_size: once
j_call: TRBJ1-2
d_call: TRBD1
cdr3_nt: TGTGCCACATACAGACAGGGAACTAACTATGGCTACACCTTC
cdr3_aa: CATYRQGTNYGYTF

v_call: TRBV2
clone_size: NA
j_call: TRBJ2-3
d_call: TRBD2
cdr3_nt: TGTGCCAGCCGGTCGGGGACTAGATTCACAGATACGCAGTATTTT
cdr3_aa: CASRSGTRFTDTQYF

v_call: TRBV29-1
clone_size: NA
j_call: TRBJ2-7
d_call: TRBD1
cdr3_nt: TGCAGCGTCGATAGGAGGAGGACAGGCAGAACCTACGAGCAGTACTTC
cdr3_aa: CSVDRRRTGRTYEQYF

v_call: TRBV18
clone_size: NA
j_call: TRBJ2-7
d_call: TRBD2
cdr3_nt: TGTGCCAGCTCACCAGAGGGACTAGCGGGGGAGCAGTACTTC
cdr3_aa: CASSPEGLAGEQYF

v_call: TRBV5-1
clone_size: NA
j_call: TRBJ1-2
d_call: NA
cdr3_nt: TGCGCCAGCAGCTTGTGGGGAGATGGCTACACCTTC
cdr3_aa: CASSLWGDGYTF

v_call: TRBV7-9
clone_size: NA
j_call: TRBJ1-2
d_call: NA
cdr3_nt: TGTGCCAGCAGCTTGAGGGACACCCTAGACCCTGCCTTC
cdr3_aa: CASSLRDTLDPAF

v_call: TRBV5-4
clone_size: NA
j_call: TRBJ2-7
d_call: NA
cdr3_nt: TGTGCCAGCAGCTCCGGGGAGAGGACAGTTACCCACGAGCAGTACTTC
cdr3_aa: CASSSGERTVTHEQYF

v_call: TRBV2
clone_size: NA
j_call: TRBJ2-5
d_call: TRBD2
cdr3_nt: TGTGCCAGCAGCCAGAGGCTAGCGGGAGTAGAGTACTTC
cdr3_aa: CASSQRLAGVEYF

v_call: TRBV12-5
clone_size: NA
j_call: TRBJ1-6
d_call: TRBD1
cdr3_nt: TGTGCTAGTGGTTCAAGGACAGGGAGCTCCTATAATTCACCCCTCCACTTT
cdr3_aa: CASGSRTGSSYNSPLHF

v_call: TRBV19
clone_size: NA
j_call: TRBJ1-1
d_call: TRBD1
cdr3_nt: TGTGCCAGTAGCGGGACGACAGGGAGATTGTGGGACACTGAAGCTTTCTTT
cdr3_aa: CASSGTTGRLWDTEAFF

v_call: TRBV7-2
clone_size: NA
j_call: TRBJ2-5
d_call: NA
cdr3_nt: TGTGCCAGCAGAAGTATAGGGGGTAGGGGGGAGACCCAGTACTTC
cdr3_aa: CASRSIGGRGETQYF

v_call: TRBV15
clone_size: NA
j_call: TRBJ2-2
d_call: TRBD1
cdr3_nt: TGTGCCACCAGCAGTGGACAGGGGAAGAACACCGGGGAGCTGTTTTTT
cdr3_aa: CATSSGQGKNTGELFF

v_call: TRBV10-3
clone_size: NA
j_call: TRBJ2-2
d_call: NA
cdr3_nt: TGTGCCATCAGCGAGACTACAACCAACACCGGGGAGCTGTTTTTT
cdr3_aa: CAISETTTNTGELFF

v_call: TRBV5-6
clone_size: NA
j_call: TRBJ2-7
d_call: NA
cdr3_nt: TGTGCCAGCAGCACCAGGGGTTACTACGAGCAGTACTTC
cdr3_aa: CASSTRGYYEQYF

v_call: TRBV6-5
clone_size: NA
j_call: TRBJ2-7
d_call: TRBD1
cdr3_nt: TGTGCCAGCAGTTACTCGAGCACAGGGGGCAACTACGAGCAGTACTTC
cdr3_aa: CASSYSSTGGNYEQYF

v_call: TRBV19
clone_size: NA
j_call: TRBJ2-2
d_call: TRBD2
cdr3_nt: TGTGCCAGTAGTATGGGGCGGGAGGCCGGGGAGCTGTTTTTT
cdr3_aa: CASSMGREAGELFF

v_call: TRBV27
clone_size: NA
j_call: TRBJ2-7
d_call: NA
cdr3_nt: TGTGCCAGCAGTTTGGGCAGTACCTACGAGCAGTACTTC
cdr3_aa: CASSLGSTYEQYF

v_call: TRBV10-2
clone_size: NA
j_call: TRBJ1-1
d_call: NA
cdr3_nt: TGCGCCAGCAGTGCCCTAGAGGAAGCTTTCTTT
cdr3_aa: CASSALEEAFF

v_call: TRBV11-3
clone_size: NA
j_call: TRBJ2-7
d_call: NA
cdr3_nt: TGTGCCAGCAGCTTAAGCCCGTCGGAGGCGGAGCAGTACTTC
cdr3_aa: CASSLSPSEAEQYF

v_call: TRBV12-5
clone_size: NA
j_call: TRBJ2-3
d_call: NA
cdr3_nt: TGTGCTAGTGGTTTGGCGGGCGGGCGGGTTAGCACAGATACGCAGTATTTT
cdr3_aa: CASGLAGGRVSTDTQYF

v_call: TRBV7-2
clone_size: NA
j_call: TRBJ1-6
d_call: NA
cdr3_nt: TGTGCCAGCAGCTTTGGACTCCGAGAGAATTCACCCCTCCACTTT
cdr3_aa: CASSFGLRENSPLHF

v_call: TRBV25-1
clone_size: NA
j_call: TRBJ1-2
d_call: NA
cdr3_nt: TGTGCCAGCAGTGAATTAAAAGCAGGGGCCGTAGGATTAGGCTACACCTTC
cdr3_aa: CASSELKAGAVGLGYTF

v_call: TRBV9
clone_size: NA
j_call: TRBJ2-7
d_call: TRBD2
cdr3_nt: TGTGCCAGCAGCGTAGACCTAGCGGGAGGCTACGAGCAGTACTTC
cdr3_aa: CASSVDLAGGYEQYF

v_call: TRBV5-1
clone_size: NA
j_call: TRBJ2-5
d_call: TRBD1
cdr3_nt: TGCGCCAGCAGCTTGGGTTTTTCGGTAGGGGGCGAAGAGACCCAGTACTTC
cdr3_aa: CASSLGFSVGGEETQYF

v_call: TRBV11-2
clone_size: NA
j_call: TRBJ2-5
d_call: TRBD1
cdr3_nt: TGTGCCAGCAGCCCAGGACAGGGGGGTTACCAAGAGACCCAGTACTTC
cdr3_aa: CASSPGQGGYQETQYF

v_call: TRBV30
clone_size: NA
j_call: TRBJ2-5
d_call: TRBD2
cdr3_nt: TGTGCCTGGAGCCCCCCGGGAGGCCCAGAGACCCAGTACTTC
cdr3_aa: CAWSPPGGPETQYF

v_call: TRBV7-8
clone_size: NA
j_call: TRBJ1-1
d_call: TRBD1
cdr3_nt: TGTGCCAGCAGCCTGACGACAGGGGGCAACGCTGAAGCTTTCTTT
cdr3_aa: CASSLTTGGNAEAFF

v_call: TRBV6-5
clone_size: NA
j_call: TRBJ1-2
d_call: NA
cdr3_nt: TGTGCCAGCAGCGCGGTTGACAGAGCGTATGGCTACACCTTC
cdr3_aa: CASSAVDRAYGYTF

v_call: TRBV5-4
clone_size: NA
j_call: TRBJ1-6
d_call: NA
cdr3_nt: TGTGCCAGCAGCTTGTTCCAGGGCTATAATTCACCCCTCCACTTT
cdr3_aa: CASSLFQGYNSPLHF

v_call: TRBV4-1
clone_size: NA
j_call: TRBJ1-4
d_call: NA
cdr3_nt: TGCGCCAGCAGCCAAGGGAGAGGCGGGGCTGAAAAACTGTTTTTT
cdr3_aa: CASSQGRGGAEKLFF

v_call: TRBV4-3
clone_size: few
j_call: TRBJ2-1
d_call: NA
cdr3_nt: TGCGCCAGCAGCCAAGATCTTGAGCGGGATGAGCAGTTCTTC
cdr3_aa: CASSQDLERDEQFF

v_call: TRBV28
clone_size: NA
j_call: TRBJ2-5
d_call: TRBD1
cdr3_nt: TGTGCCAGCAGTTTTACAGGGGGCAGGGAGACCCAGTACTTC
cdr3_aa: CASSFTGGRETQYF